These 13 T cell receptor beta chains share one sample of origin, sequenced in a study of T cell repertoires in cytomegalovirus infection. TCRdb analysed the reads with MiXCR anew, one entry per CDR3 protein. This table holds roughly 180,000 distinct CDR3 sequences, roughly a fifth found once. Their antigens remain unidentified. This specimen was CD8+ T cells from cultured PBMCs, taken from culture after CMV antigen stimulation. The receptors derive from a human donor in good health (CMV status not recorded). Some clones in this sample may be carry-over from other donors' samples.

V is TRBV11-2 and J is TRBJ1-1; TRBD1 might be the D (5 bases). Looked up from germline, CDR1 is SGHAT and CDR2 is FQNNGV. The CDR3 is 16 residues long. Trimming took 1 base from V and 0 from J, leaving 12 bases between them. The CDR3 is CASSLAPGPMNTEAFF. The DNA of the CDR3 is TGTGCCAGCAGCTTAGCTCCGGGACCCATGAACACTGAAGCTTTCTTT.

The rearrangement joins TRBV6-2 or TRBV6-3 to TRBJ2-3; D is unresolved. V lost 2 bases and J 0 bases, leaving 15 bases between the germline ends. Germline lookup yields CDR1 MNHEY and CDR2 SVGEGT. CDR3 size: 17 residues. CDR3 coding DNA: TGTGCCAGCAGTTACGACGGCAGTGAGACTAGCACAGATACGCAGTATTTT. Protein sequence: CASSYDGSETSTDTQYF.

This clonotype was seen once. This rearrangement joins TRBV12-3 or TRBV12-4 to TRBJ1-1; the D is unclear. CDR3 length: 12 residues. With 7 bases removed from V and 4 bases from J, the gap between germline ends came to 10 bases. The chain's CDR3 is CASNSRGTEAFF. The CDR3 DNA is TGTGCCAGCAATTCCCGAGGCACTGAAGCTTTCTTT.

The table lists this clonotype with a few counts. The rearrangement links TRBV7-9 to TRBJ1-5, with a weak D call TRBD1 (6 bases). The germline gives CDR1 SEHNR, CDR2 FQNEAQ (reference sequence). V was trimmed by 1 base and J by 11 bases, leaving 9 bases between them. This CDR3 contains 12 residues. The CDR3 protein is CASSLGTVAQHF. For the CDR3, the DNA is TGTGCCAGCAGCTTAGGGACAGTGGCCCAGCATTTT.

This clonotype has only one observation. The chain is built from TRBV7-2 and TRBJ2-7; D remains ambiguous. Per germline, CDR1 SGHTA and CDR2 FQGNSA. The length of the CDR3 is 14 residues. Trimming took 6 bases from V and 0 from J, leaving 12 bases between them. CDR3 nucleotide sequence: TGTGCCAGCAGTTTCTCAACGAGCTCCTACGAGCAGTACTTC. Amino acid sequence: CASSFSTSSYEQYF.

The rearrangement uses TRBV25-1 and TRBJ2-2; D possibly corresponds to TRBD2 (5 bases). V dropped 8 bases and J dropped 5 bases, with 27 bases sitting between them. The CDR3 consists of 18 residues. In germline, CDR1 is MGHDK, CDR2 SYGVNS. The CDR3 DNA follows: TGTGCCAGCGCCTACGGTGACGGGGTTCCGGCCTCTACCGGGGAGCTGTTTTTT. It specifies CASAYGDGVPASTGELFF.

J is TRBJ2-3 and V is TRBV28, with D possibly being TRBD1 (6 bases). The CDR3 contains 16 residues. Germline V lookup: CDR1 MDHEN, CDR2 SYDVKM. V was shortened by 3 bases and J by 0 bases, with 13 bases between the two germline ends. CDR3 coding DNA: TGTGCCAGCAGTTTGGTCAGGGGAAGTAGCACAGATACGCAGTATTTT. Its translation: CASSLVRGSSTDTQYF. Full variable domain (remainder filled in from reference TRBV28 and TRBJ2-3): DVKVTQSSRYLVKRTGEKVFLECVQDMDHENMFWYRQDPGLGLRLIYFSYDVKMKEKGDIPEGYSVSREKKERFSLILESASTNQTSMYLCASSLVRGSSTDTQYFGPGTRLTVL.

V is TRBV12-5 and J is TRBJ2-3; 8 positions match TRBD1. The trim removed 6 bases at V and 0 bases at J, leaving 8 bases unmatched. The germline gives CDR1 LGHNT, CDR2 FRNRAP. The CDR3 runs to 16 residues. In DNA, the CDR3 is TGTGCTAGTGGGCGCGACAGGGGCGGCAGCACAGATACGCAGTATTTT. Amino acids: CASGRDRGGSTDTQYF.

In DNA, the CDR3 is TGCAGCGTTGGCCGGGACATTGACTACGAGCAGTACTTC. Translated: CSVGRDIDYEQYF. This rearrangement joins TRBV29-1 to TRBJ2-7; tentative D call: TRBD1 (6 bases). Trimming cost V 4 bases and J 3 bases, with 13 bases left between them. This CDR3 contains 13 residues. The germline gives CDR1 SQVTM, CDR2 ANQGSEA.

This clonotype was picked up a small number of times. The chain couples TRBV27 to TRBJ2-1, with a weak D call TRBD2 (6 bases). Trimming took off 6 bases at V and 4 bases at J, with 10 bases between the two ends. CDR1 and CDR2 from the germline V gene are MNHEY and SMNVEV (reference sequence). This CDR3 region has 13 residues. CDR3 nucleotides: TGTGCCAGCAGCGATGGGGGGTACAATGAGCAGTTCTTC. It specifies CASSDGGYNEQFF.

This clonotype was seen a few times. The CDR3 bases are TGTGCCAGCAGTTGGACTAGCGGATCTACTCTGGGGGCCAACGTCCTGACTTTC. It yields the protein CASSWTSGSTLGANVLTF. This chain joins TRBV6-5 and TRBJ2-6; TRBD2 matches at 10 bases. The germline V gene has CDR1 MNHEY and CDR2 SVGAGI. The CDR3 is made up of 18 amino acids. Losses at the gene ends were 4 bases for V and 4 bases for J; bases not matched to a gene: 10.

The rearrangement uses TRBV19 and TRBJ1-1; possibly TRBD1 for D (5 bases). The CDR3 is 16 amino acids. CDR1 is LNHDA, CDR2 SQIVND, per germline (reference sequence). V lost 5 bases, J lost 5 bases, and 21 bases lay in between. CDR3 DNA: TGTGCCAGTAGTTTAATCGGGGCGCAAAGTCGGACTGAAGCTTTCTTT. Residues: CASSLIGAQSRTEAFF.

This clonotype was counted a few times. This chain joins TRBV6-6 and TRBJ1-1; D is uncertain. The V and J ends lost 6 bases and 1 base respectively, with 12 bases between them. From germline, CDR1 is MNHNY and CDR2 SVGAGI (reference sequence). CDR3 length: 14 residues. CDR3 loop: CASRNLRENTEAFF. The CDR3 DNA reads as TGTGCCAGCAGGAATCTCCGGGAGAACACTGAAGCTTTCTTT.